These 23 T cell receptor beta chains originate from one sample sequenced in a study of Ad26.COV2.S vaccination and SARS-CoV-2 variants. Treatment defined: roughly 19 received Ad26.COV2.S at low or high dose, single or two shots; about 5 received placebo; per-sample allocation not given. Vaccine and placebo recipients were sampled on day 63 after the first injection. Profiled with immunoSEQ multiplex PCR; TCRdb holds only in-frame clones, not every one. The sample consists of hundreds of thousands of clones, about 90% of them appearing once. Source: peripheral blood, taken in a trial of Ad26.COV2.S vaccine versus placebo. All receptors derive from a person aged 18-65 years who received the Ad26.COV2.S COVID-19 vaccine or a placebo.

This clone was seen a handful of times. The same CDR3 is also encoded by other DNA sequences in this sample. This chain connects TRBV4-1 to TRBJ2-2; D gene ambiguous. The germline V gene encodes CDR1 MGHRA and CDR2 YSYEKL. This CDR3 comprises 15 residues. Trimming took 4 bases from V and 1 from J, leaving 10 bases between them. The CDR3 spells CASSPRTVNTGELFF. CDR3 nucleotide sequence: TGCGCCAGCAGCCCCCGGACGGTGAACACCGGGGAGCTGTTTTTT.

The J gene is TRBJ2-2, the V gene TRBV10-3, with 9 bases that match TRBD1. V gave up 6 bases and J gave up 6 bases; unmatched junction bases: 8. Germline assignment: CDR1 ENHRY and CDR2 SYGVKD. The CDR3 spans 15 residues. CDR3 residues: CAIRRTGDGAGELFF. The CDR3 DNA sequence: TGTGCCATCAGGAGGACAGGGGATGGGGCCGGGGAGCTGTTTTTT.

This clone was observed at least ten times. CDR3 amino acids: CASGGRTGTGGYEQYF. The CDR3 DNA reads TGCGCCAGCGGCGGACGGACCGGGACAGGGGGCTACGAGCAGTACTTC. The chain links TRBV10-1 to TRBJ2-7, with 11 bases fitting TRBD1. V dropped 8 bases and J dropped 3; count of bases not matched to a gene: 12. The V gene's germline CDR1 is WNHNN and CDR2 SYGVQD (reference sequence). The CDR3 contains 16 residues.

This clone was counted a few times. This chain joins TRBV7-9 and TRBJ1-2, with D possibly TRBD1 on 5 matching bases. The CDR3 is 13 residues long. V was cut by 4 bases and J by 2 bases, with 8 bases left in between. Per the germline V gene, CDR1 is SEHNR and CDR2 is FQNEAQ (reference sequence). In DNA, the CDR3 is TGTGCCAGCAGCTCAGAGGGGAACTATGGCTACACCTTC. Encoded protein: CASSSEGNYGYTF.

The gene calls are TRBV11-2 and TRBJ1-1, with D unresolved. CDR1 and CDR2 from the germline V gene are SGHAT and FQNNGV. The V gene lost 1 base and the J gene lost 5 bases, with 11 bases spanning the gap. CDR3 length: 14 amino acids. CDR3 sequence (DNA): TGTGCCAGCAGCTTAGCAGGCCTGGGGACTGAAGCTTTCTTT. Translating it yields CASSLAGLGTEAFF. Combining the CDR3 with reference TRBV11-2 and TRBJ1-1 gives the whole variable domain EAGVAQSPRYKIIEKRQSVAFWCNPISGHATLYWYQQILGQGPKLLIQFQNNGVVDDSQLPKDRFSAERLKGVDSTLKIQPAKLEDSAVYLCASSLAGLGTEAFFGQGTRLTVV.

The chain has TRBV30 and TRBJ1-4, with no clear D. Germline values: CDR1 GTSNPN, CDR2 SVGIG (reference sequence). The CDR3 consists of 14 residues. V lost 3 bases, J lost 8 bases, and 16 bases lay in between. In DNA form, the CDR3 reads TGTGCCTGGAGCGGTAATTCTCCAAGCGAAAAACTGTTTTTT. Translating gives CAWSGNSPSEKLFF.

The chain recombines TRBV4-3 with TRBJ2-7; D is ambiguous. The germline V gene encodes CDR1 LGHNA and CDR2 YSLEER. V dropped 4 bases and J dropped 3 bases, with 10 bases sitting between them. The length of the CDR3 is 13 residues. CDR3 residues: CASSLGPGYEQYF. CDR3 nucleotide sequence: TGCGCCAGCAGCCTAGGGCCGGGCTACGAGCAGTACTTC.

The chain is built from TRBV4-3 and TRBJ2-6; the D is unclear. This CDR3 has 16 residues. The V gene's germline CDR1 is LGHNA and CDR2 YSLEER. V shed 1 base and J shed 0 bases, with 7 bases lying between them. CDR3 sequence reads: CASSQVQYSGANVLTF. DNA of the CDR3: TGCGCCAGCAGCCAAGTACAGTACTCTGGGGCCAACGTCCTGACTTTC.

The chain joins TRBV5-4 to TRBJ1-2, with 10 positions matching TRBD1. The V gene end was trimmed by 0 bases and the J gene end by 5 bases; junction bases not matched to a gene: 4. This CDR3 is built from 15 residues. Germline V gives CDR1 SGHNT, CDR2 YYREEE (reference sequence). The CDR3 DNA follows: TGTGCCAGCAGCTTGGGGACAGGGGGAGGTTATGGCTACACCTTC. Its protein is CASSLGTGGGYGYTF. Full variable domain (remainder filled in from reference TRBV5-4 and TRBJ1-2): ETGVTQSPTHLIKTRGQQVTLRCSSQSGHNTVSWYQQALGQGPQFIFQYYREEENGRGNFPPRFSGLQFPNYSSELNVNALELDDSALYLCASSLGTGGGYGYTFGSGTRLTVV.

The rearrangement links TRBV9 to TRBJ1-6, with D possibly being TRBD1 (5 bases). The CDR3 consists of 16 residues. V was pared by 0 bases and J by 0 bases, with 7 bases between. Germline V gene data show CDR1 as SGDLS and CDR2 as YYNGEE. CDR3 sequence: CASSVEGSSYNSPLHF. The CDR3 nucleotides read TGTGCCAGCAGCGTAGAGGGGAGCTCCTATAATTCACCCCTCCACTTT.

V usage is TRBV2 and J usage is TRBJ2-1, with TRBD1 matching over 7 bases. Germline V gene data show CDR1 as SNHLY and CDR2 as FYNNEI. The trim removed 5 bases at V and 8 bases at J, leaving 6 bases unmatched. The CDR3 covers 13 residues. The CDR3 reads CASSPEGADEQFF. CDR3 nucleotide sequence: TGTGCCAGCAGTCCCGAGGGGGCGGATGAGCAGTTCTTC.

The rearrangement uses TRBV9 and TRBJ2-1; TRBD2 aligns across 16 bases. The junction had 6 bases not matched to a gene; V was cut back by 4 bases and J by 2 bases. Germline V gene sequence: CDR1 SGDLS, CDR2 YYNGEE. This CDR3 contains 18 residues. CDR3 sequence reads: CASSFGTSGRAAYNEQFF. In DNA, the CDR3 is TGTGCCAGCAGCTTTGGGACTAGCGGGAGGGCCGCCTACAATGAGCAGTTCTTC.

The chain recombines TRBV5-1 with TRBJ2-2; D is possibly TRBD1 or TRBD2 (5 bases each). CDR1 is SGHRS and CDR2 is YFSETQ in the germline V gene. The V end was cut by 5 bases, the J end by 6 bases, with 14 bases between. CDR3 length: 14 residues. CDR3 sequence reads: CASSRDLQPGELFF. In DNA, the CDR3 is TGCGCCAGCAGTAGGGACCTTCAACCCGGGGAGCTGTTTTTT. Filled out from reference TRBV5-1 and TRBJ2-2, the complete variable domain reads KAGVTQTPRYLIKTRGQQVTLSCSPISGHRSVSWYQQTPGQGLQFLFEYFSETQRNKGNFPGRFSGRQFSNSRSEMNVSTLELGDSALYLCASSRDLQPGELFFGEGSRLTVL.

The rearrangement uses TRBV6-1 and TRBJ1-3, with D unclear. Deletions cut 1 base from V and 4 bases from J, with 8 bases between. The CDR3 has 14 residues. Germline CDR1 is MNHNS and CDR2 is SASEGT. CDR3 sequence (DNA): TGTGCCAGCAGTGAAGGGGTGTGGGGAAACACCATATATTTT. It encodes CASSEGVWGNTIYF.

This sequence joins TRBV15 and TRBJ2-7, with TRBD1 matching over 7 bases. The CDR3 has 17 residues. Trimming cost V 0 bases and J 1 base; bases outside gene matches: 9. Looked up from germline, CDR1 is LNHNV and CDR2 is YYDKDF (reference sequence). The DNA of the CDR3 is TGTGCCACCAGCAGAGATTTATTCGGGACAGCATCCTACGAGCAGTACTTC. Translated, it gives CATSRDLFGTASYEQYF. Full variable domain (missing parts from reference TRBV15 and TRBJ2-7): DAMVIQNPRYQVTQFGKPVTLSCSQTLNHNVMYWYQQKSSQAPKLLFHYYDKDFNNEADTPDNFQSRRPNTSFCFLDIRSPGLGDTAMYLCATSRDLFGTASYEQYFGPGTRLTVT.

V and J are TRBV6-5 and TRBJ2-7; TRBD1 matches 7 bases. CDR1 is MNHEY, CDR2 SVGAGI, per germline. The junction had 12 bases not matched to a gene; V was cut back by 10 bases and J by 6 bases. This CDR3 has 13 amino acids. The CDR3 here is CATSRDSAFEQYF. CDR3 DNA: TGTGCCACCTCCCGGGACAGTGCCTTCGAGCAGTACTTC.

The CDR3 loop is CASSLVVTSGVGGTDTQYF. The CDR3 DNA is TGTGCCAGCAGCCTGGTGGTAACTAGCGGGGTAGGGGGCACAGATACGCAGTATTTT. The V and J genes are TRBV7-8 and TRBJ2-3; 10 nucleotides agree with TRBD2. Trimming removed 5 bases from V and 1 base from J; junction bases left unmatched: 15. The CDR3 consists of 19 residues. Germline values: CDR1 SGHVS, CDR2 FQNEAQ.

This clone was recorded only once. The V gene is TRBV27, the J gene TRBJ2-7; weak D call: TRBD2 (5 bases). CDR3 size: 15 residues. Germline assignment: CDR1 MNHEY and CDR2 SMNVEV (reference sequence). Trimming removed 3 bases from V and 0 bases from J, with 12 bases in between. In DNA form, the CDR3 reads TGTGCCAGCAGTTTCTTGGGAAGCGGCTCCTACGAGCAGTACTTC. Its translation: CASSFLGSGSYEQYF.

This sequence joins TRBV5-1 and TRBJ2-1, with D tentatively TRBD1 (5 bases). This CDR3 comprises 13 residues. CDR1 is SGHRS and CDR2 is YFSETQ in the germline V gene. V lost 6 bases and J lost 8, with 15 bases in between. The DNA of the CDR3 is TGCGCCAGCACCCTCTCAGGGTCCGATGAGCAGTTCTTC. This codes for CASTLSGSDEQFF.

This clone was detected only once. This rearrangement joins TRBV19 to TRBJ2-2; 16 bases fit TRBD2. This CDR3 is built from 17 residues. Germline values: CDR1 LNHDA, CDR2 SQIVND (reference sequence). V dropped 9 bases and J dropped 3; count of bases not matched to a gene: 7. This CDR3 is CASKGLAGGWHTGELFF. CDR3 DNA sequence: TGTGCCAGCAAGGGACTAGCGGGGGGGTGGCACACCGGGGAGCTGTTTTTT.

This chain uses TRBV6-5 with TRBJ2-5; no reliable D call. V dropped 6 bases and J dropped 4 bases, with 6 bases sitting between them. In germline, CDR1 is MNHEY, CDR2 SVGAGI. This CDR3 comprises 11 residues. The CDR3 nucleotides are TGTGCCAGCAGCCCCATAGAGACCCAGTACTTC. Its translation is CASSPIETQYF.

The chain recombines TRBV6-5 with TRBJ1-1; D uncertain. Germline lookup yields CDR1 MNHEY and CDR2 SVGAGI. CDR3 length equals 12 residues. Deletions cut 6 bases from V and 10 bases from J, with 15 bases between. The CDR3 DNA follows: TGTGCCAGCAGCCGGCCCCGGGCGGGAGCTTTCTTT. Encoded protein: CASSRPRAGAFF.

The chain combines TRBV15 with TRBJ1-2, with TRBD1 matching 7 bases. V gave up 3 bases and J gave up 3 bases; unmatched junction bases: 1. The CDR3 runs 13 residues. Germline CDR1 and CDR2: LNHNV and YYDKDF (reference sequence). DNA of the CDR3: TGTGCCACCAGCAGCGACAGGGACTATGGCTACACCTTC. It encodes CATSSDRDYGYTF.